Shown below are 8 T cell receptor beta chains from a single sample sequenced in a study of response to subunit inactivated influenza vaccine. MiXCR was run by TCRdb on the RT-PCR reads, yielding one entry per CDR3 protein. The data show about 160,000 distinct CDR3 sequences, approximately 10% seen once. The starting material was non-naive T cells sorted from PBMCs, obtained 40 to 50 days after vaccination. These receptors were taken from a man in his fifties or sixties who received an inactivated influenza vaccine.

The chain joins TRBV2 to TRBJ1-4; D unresolved. This CDR3 has 13 amino acids. The germline V gene encodes CDR1 SNHLY and CDR2 FYNNEI. Trimming left V 3 bases short and J 8 bases short, with 10 bases between. The CDR3 bases are TGTGCCAGCAGTGAGCCCCGCGGAGAAAAACTGTTTTTT. Translated, it gives CASSEPRGEKLFF.

The rearrangement links TRBV5-4 to TRBJ2-4; possible D gene TRBD2, 6 bases. V was trimmed by 1 base and J by 1 base, leaving 15 bases between them. Germline assignment: CDR1 SGHNT and CDR2 YYREEE (reference sequence). The CDR3 has 17 residues. CDR3 sequence reads: CASSLSEGGFAKNIQYF. The CDR3 DNA reads TGTGCCAGCAGCTTGTCGGAGGGTGGTTTTGCCAAAAACATTCAGTACTTC.

Details on this clonotype: One base away lies a much larger clone, so this may be a sequencing read error. The chain is built from TRBV20-1 and TRBJ2-1; a weak D match, TRBD2 (6 bases). Deletions cut 2 bases from V and 9 bases from J, with 17 bases between. The CDR3 consists of 14 residues. Germline CDR1 reads DFQATT; CDR2 reads SNEGSKA (reference sequence). DNA of the CDR3: TGCAGTGCTAGACAGGGAGGTTTTCAGGTTGAGCAGTTCTTC. Its translation is CSARQGGFQVEQFF.

This clonotype occurred a few times. The rearrangement uses TRBV4-2 and TRBJ2-2; D remains ambiguous. Germline values: CDR1 LGHNA, CDR2 YNFKEQ. V lost 3 bases, J lost 2 bases, and 13 bases lay in between. CDR3 size: 16 residues. The DNA for the CDR3 is TGTGCCAGCAGCCAGACGGAAGTATACAACACCGGGGAGCTGTTTTTT. It specifies CASSQTEVYNTGELFF.

This clonotype has just a few counts. V and J are TRBV12-3 or TRBV12-4 and TRBJ2-1; 7 bases are shared with TRBD2. The V segment lost 5 bases and the J segment 0 bases; nucleotides outside the gene matches: 4. The CDR3 is 15 amino acids. CDR3 sequence (DNA): TGTGCCAGCAGTACGGGACTACGCTCCTACAATGAGCAGTTCTTC. Protein: CASSTGLRSYNEQFF.

There are a few counts of this clonotype. V is TRBV5-6 and J is TRBJ1-6; D ambiguous. V gave up 0 bases and J gave up 7 bases, with 8 bases separating them. The CDR3 sequence is 14 residues long. Germline V CDR1 and CDR2: SGHDT, YYEEEE. CDR3 nucleotide sequence: TGTGCCAGCAGCTTGGGTTGGGGAAATTCACCCCTCCACTTT. It translates to CASSLGWGNSPLHF.

This clonotype was found a few times. This chain joins TRBV7-2 and TRBJ2-1; unclear D gene. The CDR3 extends over 14 amino acids. CDR1 SGHTA and CDR2 FQGNSA come from the germline V gene. V was shortened by 1 base and J by 6 bases, with 10 bases between the two germline ends. The DNA of the CDR3 is TGTGCCAGCAGCTTAGTACGAGGTCCCAATGAGCAGTTCTTC. It yields the protein CASSLVRGPNEQFF.

Only a few counts were recorded for this clonotype. V is TRBV4-3 and J is TRBJ1-1; no clear D gene. The CDR3 extends over 17 amino acids. The germline V gene has CDR1 LGHNA and CDR2 YSLEER. Trimming took off 4 bases at V and 0 bases at J, with 18 bases between the two ends. For the CDR3, the DNA is TGCGCCAGCAGCCCCCGGGCAGGAGGCCTTATGAACACTGAAGCTTTCTTT. This translates into CASSPRAGGLMNTEAFF.